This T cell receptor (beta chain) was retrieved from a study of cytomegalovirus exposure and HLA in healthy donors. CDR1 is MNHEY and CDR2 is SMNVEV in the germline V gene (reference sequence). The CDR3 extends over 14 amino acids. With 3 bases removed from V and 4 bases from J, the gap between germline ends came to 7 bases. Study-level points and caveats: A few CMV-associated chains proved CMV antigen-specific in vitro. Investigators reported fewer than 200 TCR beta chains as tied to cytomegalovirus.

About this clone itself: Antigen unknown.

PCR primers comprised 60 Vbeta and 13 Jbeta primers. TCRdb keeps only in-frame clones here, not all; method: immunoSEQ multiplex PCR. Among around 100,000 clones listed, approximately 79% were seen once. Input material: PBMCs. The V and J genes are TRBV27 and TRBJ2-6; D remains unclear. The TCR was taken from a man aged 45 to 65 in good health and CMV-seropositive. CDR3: CASSFVSGANVLTF. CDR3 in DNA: TGTGCCAGCAGTTTTGTCTCCGGGGCCAACGTCCTGACTTTC.